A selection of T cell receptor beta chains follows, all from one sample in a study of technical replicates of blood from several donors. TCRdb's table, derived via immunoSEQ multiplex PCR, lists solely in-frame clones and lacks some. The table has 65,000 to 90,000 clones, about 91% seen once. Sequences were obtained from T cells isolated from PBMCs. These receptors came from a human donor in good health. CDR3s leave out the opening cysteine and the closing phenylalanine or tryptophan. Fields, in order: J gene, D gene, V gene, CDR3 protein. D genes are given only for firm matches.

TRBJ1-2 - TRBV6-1 ASSESGSYGYT
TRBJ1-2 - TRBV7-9 ASSLDTSGYT
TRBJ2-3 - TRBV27 ASSLSGAERYGDTQY
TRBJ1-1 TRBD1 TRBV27 ASSPHRGPNTEAF
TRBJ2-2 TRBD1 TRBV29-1 SVEKGTANTGELF
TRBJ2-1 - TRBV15 ATSRAAQPLNNEQF
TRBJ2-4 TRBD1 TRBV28 ASSPLTGKGGNIQY
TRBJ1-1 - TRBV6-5 ASSNGQNTEAF
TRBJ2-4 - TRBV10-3 AISDPGGGKNIQY
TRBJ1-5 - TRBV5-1 ASSPDRNQPQH
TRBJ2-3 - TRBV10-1 ASSDRSTDTQY
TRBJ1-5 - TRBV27 ASSLRVYQPQH
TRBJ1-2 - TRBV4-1 ASSQPWETGGGSRGYT
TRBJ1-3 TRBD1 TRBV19 ASSTIKMTGKSGSGNTIY
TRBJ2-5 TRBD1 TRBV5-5 ASSLMGTAQETQY
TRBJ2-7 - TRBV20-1 SATRPPEQY
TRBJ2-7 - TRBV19 ASSIGPRAGASYEQY
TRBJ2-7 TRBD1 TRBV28 AVQGQPFTRQY
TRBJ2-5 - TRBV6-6 ASSYTLSAETQY
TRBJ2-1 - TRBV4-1 ASSQVSLSEQF
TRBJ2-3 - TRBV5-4 ASSLVGGGPTDTQY
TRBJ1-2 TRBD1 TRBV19 ASGRSGQGRSMGYT
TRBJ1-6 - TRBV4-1 ASSQVAGTINSPLH
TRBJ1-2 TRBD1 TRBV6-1 ASSPGTGPMDGYT
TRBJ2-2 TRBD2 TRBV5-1 ASSLARPLLAGAGELF
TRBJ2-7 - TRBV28 ASSLEGLTYEQY
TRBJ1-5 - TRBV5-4 ATSGWGQPQH
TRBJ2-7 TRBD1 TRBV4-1 ASSLGQAESYEQY
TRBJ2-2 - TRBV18 ASSPPSNTGELF
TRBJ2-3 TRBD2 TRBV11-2 ASSFGLAGAPDTQY
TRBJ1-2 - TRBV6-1 ASSARVGYT
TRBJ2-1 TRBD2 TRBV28 ASKWSGGRPYNEQF
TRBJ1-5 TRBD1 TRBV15 ATSPDRVGNQPQH
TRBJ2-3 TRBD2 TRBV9 ASSVAGGPGDTQY
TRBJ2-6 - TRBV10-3 ATGRDLSSGANVLT
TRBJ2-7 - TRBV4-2 ASSYQTKTYEQY
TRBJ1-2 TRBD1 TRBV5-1 ASSLTGGESYGYT
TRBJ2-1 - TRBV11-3 ASSFIRVPDNEQF
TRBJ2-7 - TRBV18 ASSPAGNYEQY
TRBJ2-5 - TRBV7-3 ASSAGVSETQY
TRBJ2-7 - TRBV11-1 ASSYPGTPYEQY
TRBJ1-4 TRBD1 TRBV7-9 ASSPGQDEKLF
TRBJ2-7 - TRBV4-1 ASSPRGQSWEQY
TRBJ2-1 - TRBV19 ASSIGFKGSYNEQF
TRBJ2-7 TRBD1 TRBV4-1 ASSHLPGQETDYEQY
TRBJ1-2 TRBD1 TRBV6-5 ASRGTGGESGYT
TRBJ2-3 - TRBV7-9 ASSLLDSSTDTQY
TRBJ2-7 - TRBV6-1 ASRGSSYEQY
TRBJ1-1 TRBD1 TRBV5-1 ASSLEQGATEAF
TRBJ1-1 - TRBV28 ASSFFLVWNTEAF
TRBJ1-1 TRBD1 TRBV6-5 ASSNRGVSTEAF
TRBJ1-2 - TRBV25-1 ASSESSGYGYT
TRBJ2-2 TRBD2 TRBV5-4 ASSPGLAGTGELF
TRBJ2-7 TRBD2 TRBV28 ASTAAGGSSYEQY
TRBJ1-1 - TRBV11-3 ASSPNTQGSAEAF
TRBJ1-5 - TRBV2 ASSARQGNQPQH